Below, 3 T cell receptor beta chains from the same sample are listed, as sequenced in a study of blood T cell repertoires in COVID-19 (dated by TCRdb to 2020 to 2021). Library preparation used the immunoSEQ multiplex PCR assay. In TCRdb, the immuneACCESS table is reduced to in-frame sequences with V and J assigned. These tables do not hold every clone; where another copy was compared, an unresolved V gene accounts for under half, and the others remain unexplained. Counted in this sample were about 35,000 clones; 75% to 85% of them appeared once. The ten largest account for approximately 14% of the sample. The specimen was peripheral blood. These receptors all come from a woman in her sixties or seventies with acute or convalescent COVID-19.

The chain employs TRBV18 and TRBJ1-2, with D possibly TRBD1 on 5 matching bases. Germline-derived CDR1 and CDR2 are KGHSH and LQKENI. The CDR3 contains 16 residues. Trimming shortened V by 4 bases and J by 4 bases, and 19 bases separated the two germline ends. CDR3 loop: CASSRPGADRTYGYTF. CDR3 DNA sequence: TGTGCCAGCTCACGTCCGGGTGCCGACAGAACCTATGGCTACACCTTC.

This sequence joins TRBV12-3 or TRBV12-4 and TRBJ2-5; the D gene is possibly TRBD2 (6 bases). V lost 5 bases to trimming and J lost 13 bases, with 17 bases between them. The length of the CDR3 is 12 residues. CDR3 coding DNA: TGTGCCAGCAGTGTGAACCGGGACTCCAGGTACTTC. It codes for CASSVNRDSRYF.

The rearrangement joins TRBV28 to TRBJ2-7; D remains unclear. CDR3 length: 11 residues. Trimming left V 4 bases short and J 2 bases short, with 3 bases between. Germline CDR1 reads MDHEN; CDR2 reads SYDVKM. The CDR3: CASSSAYEQYF. CDR3 bases: TGTGCCAGCAGTTCCGCCTACGAGCAGTACTTC. The full variable domain, its missing parts supplied by reference TRBV28 and TRBJ2-7, is DVKVTQSSRYLVKRTGEKVFLECVQDMDHENMFWYRQDPGLGLRLIYFSYDVKMKEKGDIPEGYSVSREKKERFSLILESASTNQTSMYLCASSSAYEQYFGPGTRLTVT.